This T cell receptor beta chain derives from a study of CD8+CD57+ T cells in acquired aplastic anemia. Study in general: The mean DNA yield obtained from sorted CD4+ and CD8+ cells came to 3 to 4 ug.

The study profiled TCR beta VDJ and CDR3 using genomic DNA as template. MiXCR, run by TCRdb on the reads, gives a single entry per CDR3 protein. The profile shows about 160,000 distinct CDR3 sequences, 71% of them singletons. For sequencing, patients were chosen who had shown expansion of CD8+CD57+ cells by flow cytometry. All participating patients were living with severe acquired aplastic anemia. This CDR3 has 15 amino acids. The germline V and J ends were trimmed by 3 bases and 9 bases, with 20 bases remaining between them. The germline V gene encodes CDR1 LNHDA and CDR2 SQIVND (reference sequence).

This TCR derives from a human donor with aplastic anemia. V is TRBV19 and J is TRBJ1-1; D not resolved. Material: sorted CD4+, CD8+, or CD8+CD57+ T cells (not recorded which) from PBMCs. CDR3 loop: CASSMSLGLAGKAFF. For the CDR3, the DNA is TGTGCCAGTAGTATGTCCCTCGGGTTGGCGGGGAAAGCTTTCTTT.